The 12 T cell receptor beta chains in this list originate from one sample, sequenced in a study of T cell responses to AZD1222 COVID-19 vaccine. Libraries were prepared by immunoSEQ multiplex PCR; TCRdb keeps only in-frame clonotypes and omits some of them. The sample holds about 150,000 clones, roughly 90% seen once. The material sequenced was peripheral blood, taken on day 0 of AZD1222 vaccination. These TCRs come from an adult in good health.

The V gene is TRBV2, the J gene TRBJ2-7, with D hard to call. The CDR3 is 12 amino acids. The ends were cut back, 4 bases at V and 7 bases at J, with 11 bases in the middle. In germline, CDR1 is SNHLY, CDR2 FYNNEI. Here the CDR3 reads CASSAQTLEQYF. The CDR3 DNA reads as TGTGCCAGCAGTGCACAGACCTTGGAGCAGTACTTC.

The chain links TRBV10-3 to TRBJ2-5; 9 bases are shared with TRBD1. The CDR3 extends over 13 amino acids. The ends lost 4 bases at V and 5 bases at J; junction bases unmatched: 2. The V gene's germline CDR1 is ENHRY and CDR2 SYGVKD. The CDR3, as DNA: TGTGCCATCAGTGGAGGACAGGGGGAGACCCAGTACTTC. Its protein is CAISGGQGETQYF.

CDR3 sequence (DNA): TGCGCCAGCAGCTCAAGGTTGGGGTCCGGGGAGCTGTTTTTT. Translating gives CASSSRLGSGELFF. The rearrangement uses TRBV5-1 and TRBJ2-2; D is undetermined. Germline CDR1 SGHRS, CDR2 YFSETQ. This CDR3 has 14 residues. V dropped 3 bases and J dropped 6 bases, with 12 bases sitting between them. The full variable domain, in which reference TRBV5-1 and TRBJ2-2 provide the parts outside the CDR3, is KAGVTQTPRYLIKTRGQQVTLSCSPISGHRSVSWYQQTPGQGLQFLFEYFSETQRNKGNFPGRFSGRQFSNSRSEMNVSTLELGDSALYLCASSSRLGSGELFFGEGSRLTVL.

The rearrangement uses TRBV5-1 and TRBJ1-4, with no clear D. From germline, CDR1 is SGHRS and CDR2 YFSETQ. The CDR3 consists of 14 residues. The V and J ends lost 0 bases and 8 bases respectively, with 11 bases between them. CDR3 loop: CASSLDGLGEKLFF. The CDR3 DNA reads as TGCGCCAGCAGCTTGGATGGGTTGGGGGAAAAACTGTTTTTT.

The V gene is TRBV10-3, the J gene TRBJ2-1, with D possibly TRBD1 on 5 matching bases. Trimming pared 1 base from V and 6 bases from J, leaving 13 bases between. This CDR3 region has 15 residues. Germline lookup yields CDR1 ENHRY and CDR2 SYGVKD. The CDR3 loop is CAISELGVTVNEQFF. The CDR3 DNA reads TGTGCCATCAGTGAGTTAGGGGTTACTGTCAATGAGCAGTTCTTC.

V gene TRBV6-6 combines with J gene TRBJ1-1; D may be TRBD1 (5 bases). The CDR3 has 13 residues. Trimming removed 2 bases at V and 11 bases at J, with 15 bases between. Germline V gene data show CDR1 as MNHNY and CDR2 as SVGAGI (reference sequence). DNA of the CDR3: TGTGCCAGCAGTTACCCTGGGTCCGGGGACGCTTTCTTT. Translation gives CASSYPGSGDAFF.

This chain connects TRBV2 to TRBJ1-3, with D unresolved. Germline CDR1 SNHLY, CDR2 FYNNEI. The CDR3 runs to 16 residues. Trimming removed 0 bases from V and 1 base from J, with 10 bases in between. The CDR3 sequence is CASSEAGPFSGNTIYF. The DNA for the CDR3 is TGTGCCAGCAGTGAAGCAGGCCCCTTTTCTGGAAACACCATATATTTT.

The chain uses TRBV5-1 and TRBJ2-1, with a tentative D call TRBD2 (5 bases). This CDR3 is 13 amino acids long. V was shortened by 3 bases and J by 3 bases, with 7 bases between the two germline ends. Per germline, CDR1 SGHRS and CDR2 YFSETQ. CDR3 nucleotide sequence: TGCGCCAGCAGCTCCACTAGCTACAATGAGCAGTTCTTC. It is translated as CASSSTSYNEQFF.

The V gene is TRBV4-1, the J gene TRBJ2-7, with D hard to call. Trimming took off 1 base at V and 3 bases at J, with 10 bases between the two ends. The CDR3 runs to 14 residues. Germline lookup yields CDR1 MGHRA and CDR2 YSYEKL. CDR3 in DNA: TGCGCCAGCAGCCAAGTTAATACCCACTACGAGCAGTACTTC. The encoded protein is CASSQVNTHYEQYF.

The chain uses TRBV7-9 and TRBJ2-6; 7 bases map to TRBD1. The CDR3 is 16 residues long. The germline CDR1 and CDR2 sequences are SEHNR and FQNEAQ (reference sequence). With V trimmed by 3 bases and J by 4 bases, 6 bases remained unmatched. CDR3 nucleotides: TGTGCCAGCAGCTTCAGAGGGGGCGGCGGGGCCAACGTCCTGACTTTC. Its protein is CASSFRGGGGANVLTF.

This clone appeared a single time. The rearrangement uses TRBV5-1 and TRBJ1-3; 7 bases fit TRBD1. Germline trimming cut 4 bases from V and 0 bases from J; bases unmatched to any gene: 4. In germline, CDR1 is SGHRS, CDR2 YFSETQ. The CDR3 contains 15 residues. The DNA of the CDR3 is TGCGCCAGCAGCAGAGGGACAGACTCTGGAAACACCATATATTTT. Its translation: CASSRGTDSGNTIYF.

This clone was picked up one time. The rearrangement links TRBV2 to TRBJ1-2; D is unclear. With 6 bases removed from V and 6 bases from J, the gap between germline ends came to 17 bases. There are 14 residues in the CDR3. Looked up from germline, CDR1 is SNHLY and CDR2 is FYNNEI. CDR3 nucleotide sequence: TGTGCCAGCAGCGTTAGGACCGCTAAGGATGGCTACACCTTC. Protein sequence: CASSVRTAKDGYTF.